Listed here are 24 T cell receptor beta chains from one sample, sequenced in a study of tumor-infiltrating lymphocytes in oesophageal squamous cell carcinoma. Each CDR3 protein is one row after TCRdb ran MiXCR on the PCR reads. Altogether more than 10,000 distinct CDR3 sequences are present, about half being singletons, with the ten largest covering more than 11%. Sample: normal esophageal tissue next to the tumor. These receptors were collected from a male donor with esophageal squamous cell carcinoma.

The rearrangement joins TRBV7-6 to TRBJ2-3; maybe TRBD2 (5 bases). CDR3 length: 14 amino acids. Trimming stripped 4 bases from V and 0 bases from J, with 8 bases between. CDR1 SGHVS and CDR2 FNYEAQ come from the germline V gene. As DNA, the CDR3 is TGTGCCAGCAGCTCCCGGACTAGCACAGATACGCAGTATTTT. Translated, it gives CASSSRTSTDTQYF.

V gene TRBV7-6 combines with J gene TRBJ2-7; the D gene could be TRBD1 or TRBD2 (6 bases each). The J call may be wrong; the DNA end is better matched by TRBJ2-5. This CDR3 has 14 amino acids. Per the germline V gene, CDR1 is SGHVS and CDR2 is FNYEAQ. This CDR3 is CASSLGGGGETQYF. The CDR3 DNA reads TGTGCCAGCAGCCTAGGAGGGGGAGGAGAGACCCAGTACTTC.

There are a few counts of this clonotype. The chain has TRBV18 and TRBJ2-4, with 10 bases that match TRBD1. The J call may be wrong; the DNA end is better matched by TRBJ2-7. The CDR3 extends over 14 amino acids. From germline, CDR1 is KGHSH and CDR2 LQKENI. For the CDR3, the DNA is TGTGCCAGCTCACCCCAGGACAGGGGGTACGAGCAGTACTTC. Its protein is CASSPQDRGYEQYF.

The chain couples TRBV19 to TRBJ2-4, with TRBD2 matching over 16 bases. The J call is in doubt because the DNA end fits TRBJ2-1 better. The CDR3 covers 19 residues. From germline, CDR1 is LNHDA and CDR2 SQIVND (reference sequence). The CDR3 bases are TGTGCCAGTAGTTTGGGGGGACTAGCGGGAGGGGGAGGTCAGAATGAGCAGTTCTTC. This gives the protein CASSLGGLAGGGGQNEQFF.

In regard to this clonotype: This CDR3 is missing its conserved last phenylalanine or tryptophan, likely due to a read error. Because the CDR3's place on the DNA is in doubt, the DNA is left out and the CDR3 is given as listed by TCRdb. The gene calls are TRBV6-1 and TRBJ2-7; the DNA was not used to check the table's D call, TRBD1. The CDR3 is 16 amino acids long, termini counted. CDR1 and CDR2 (germline): MNHNS, SASEGT. The CDR3 is CASSYGGAVGGYTFGS.

As to this clonotype: One base away lies a much larger clone, so this may be a sequencing read error. This chain joins TRBV28 and TRBJ2-1; D remains unclear. The closer fit of TRBJ2-7 to the DNA end suggests the J call may be wrong. The CDR3 loop spans 11 amino acids. CDR1 MDHEN and CDR2 SYDVKM come from the germline V gene. The CDR3 sequence is CASSSPYEQYF. The CDR3 DNA follows: TGTGCCAGCAGTTCCCCATATGAGCAGTACTTC.

On this clonotype: It is likely a read error, because the conserved phenylalanine at the end of the CDR3 is missing. It is unclear where the CDR3 begins or ends on the DNA, so no DNA is shown, and the CDR3 is as TCRdb lists it. The rearrangement links TRBV4-3 to TRBJ2-2. The CDR3 adds up to 9 amino acids, both ends counted. The germline gives CDR1 LGHNA, CDR2 YSLEER. This chain's CDR3 is CASSQSPGL.

This clonotype was picked up a small number of times. The chain has TRBV7-9 and TRBJ2-4; either TRBD1 or TRBD2 may supply D (6 bases each). V was trimmed by 6 bases and J by 0 bases, leaving 12 bases between them. The CDR3 has 15 residues. Germline CDR1 SEHNR, CDR2 FQNEAQ (reference sequence). CDR3 nucleotide sequence: TGTGCCAGCAGGGAAGGGGGGTTAGCCAAAAACATTCAGTACTTC. This gives the protein CASREGGLAKNIQYF.

The chain couples TRBV7-9 to TRBJ2-3, with TRBD1 identical over 9 bases. The J call may be in error: the DNA end matches TRBJ2-1 better. This CDR3 is 16 amino acids long. Germline V gives CDR1 SEHNR, CDR2 FQNEAQ (reference sequence). As DNA, the CDR3 is TGTGCCAGCAGCACACACAGGGGGCGCGTCACGAATGAGCAGTTCTTC. It encodes CASSTHRGRVTNEQFF.

The chain couples TRBV19 to TRBJ2-5, with no clear D. With 2 bases removed from V and 0 bases from J, the gap between germline ends came to 4 bases. There are 13 residues in the CDR3. CDR1 and CDR2 (germline): LNHDA, SQIVND (reference sequence). The CDR3 sequence is CASSISYQETQYF. DNA for the CDR3: TGTGCCAGTAGTATAAGCTACCAAGAGACCCAGTACTTC.

In regard to this clonotype: Being one base from a much bigger clone, this may be a read error. This sequence joins TRBV19 and TRBJ2-4, with TRBD2 identical over 8 bases. The CDR3 is 16 residues long. With 3 bases clipped from V and 13 bases from J, the junction kept 17 bases outside the gene matches. The germline CDR1 and CDR2 sequences are LNHDA and SQIVND (reference sequence). The CDR3 DNA follows: TGTGCCAGTAGTATTAGGGCGGGAGGAGGTTACAATGAGCAGTACTTC. This gives the protein CASSIRAGGGYNEQYF.

The CDR3, as DNA: TGTGCCAGCAGCTCGGTAGCTCCAAGTGGAAACATTCAGTACTTC. It specifies CASSSVAPSGNIQYF. The V and J genes are TRBV7-2 and TRBJ2-1, with no clear D. Matching the DNA end better, TRBJ2-4 makes the J call doubtful. Per the germline V gene, CDR1 is SGHTA and CDR2 is FQGNSA. The CDR3 length is 15 residues.

The chain recombines TRBV7-3 with TRBJ2-5; TRBD1 agrees at 9 bases. The J call may not be correct, given that the DNA end is closer to TRBJ2-1. Per the germline V gene, CDR1 is SGHTA and CDR2 is FQGTGA. The CDR3 runs to 14 residues. The chain's CDR3 is CASSQDRGYNEQFF. CDR3 nucleotides: TGTGCCAGCAGCCAGGACAGGGGCTACAATGAGCAGTTCTTC.

Notes on this clonotype: Lacking the conserved final phenylalanine or tryptophan, this CDR3 likely reflects a read error. Because the CDR3's place on the DNA is in doubt, the DNA is left out and the CDR3 is given as listed by TCRdb. J is TRBJ2-7 and V is TRBV7-2; the D segment call TRBD1 is taken from the table without a DNA check. CDR1 is SGHTA, CDR2 FQGNSA, per germline. The CDR3 extends over 18 residues, inclusive of both ends. CDR3 region: CASSLRGTGINNEQYFGS.

This clonotype came up once. J is TRBJ2-1 and V is TRBV24-1; 9 bases fit TRBD2. The CDR3 consists of 13 residues. Germline assignment: CDR1 KGHDR and CDR2 SFDVKD. V lost 8 bases, J lost 6 bases, and 4 bases stayed unmatched. In nucleotides, the CDR3 is TGTGCCACCATGCTAGCGGGAAGCAATGAGCAGTTCTTC. Translated, it gives CATMLAGSNEQFF.

The sample holds a few counts of this clonotype. The CDR3 loop reads CASSLREQLQDLYNEQFF. The CDR3, as DNA: TGTGCCAGCAGCTTACGTGAGCAGCTCCAGGATCTATACAATGAGCAGTTCTTC. The gene calls are TRBV7-8 and TRBJ2-7; D is uncertain. The J call is in doubt because the DNA end fits TRBJ2-1 better. CDR3 length: 18 residues. Germline CDR1 SGHVS, CDR2 FQNEAQ.

The rearrangement uses TRBV11-2 and TRBJ2-1; unclear D gene. V lost 0 bases, J lost 3 bases, and 3 bases lay in between. The CDR3 is 13 residues long. The V gene's germline CDR1 is SGHAT and CDR2 FQNNGV. CDR3 nucleotide sequence: TGTGCCAGCAGCTTAGACTACTACAATGAGCAGTTCTTC. This encodes CASSLDYYNEQFF.

The chain uses TRBV11-1 and TRBJ2-7, with TRBD2 as a possible D gene (6 bases). Germline values: CDR1 SGHAT, CDR2 FQDESV (reference sequence). V lost 3 bases, J lost 0 bases, and 12 bases lay in between. The length of the CDR3 is 15 residues. CDR3 DNA sequence: TGTGCCAGCAGCTTCCTAGCGACTACCTCCTACGAGCAGTACTTC. This translates into CASSFLATTSYEQYF. Complete variable domain (other parts from reference TRBV11-1 and TRBJ2-7): EAEVAQSPRYKITEKSQAVAFWCDPISGHATLYWYRQILGQGPELLVQFQDESVVDDSQLPKDRFSAERLKGVDSTLKIQPAELGDSAMYLCASSFLATTSYEQYFGPGTRLTVT.

The chain joins TRBV7-8 to TRBJ2-5; D is perhaps TRBD1 (5 bases). The J call may be in error: the DNA end matches TRBJ1-2 better. Germline lookup yields CDR1 SGHVS and CDR2 FQNEAQ. This CDR3 is built from 14 residues. The CDR3 sequence: CASSLGGTNYGYTF. Here the CDR3 DNA reads TGTGCCAGCAGCTTAGGGGGGACTAACTATGGCTACACCTTC.

The chain joins TRBV7-2 to TRBJ2-7; no clear D gene. The DNA end favors TRBJ2-5, so the J call may be wrong. This CDR3 has 15 amino acids. Germline loops: CDR1 SGHTA, CDR2 FQGNSA. Written as DNA, the CDR3 is TGTGCCAGCATCGATTCTACTACGGCCCAAGAGACCCAGTACTTC. Protein sequence: CASIDSTTAQETQYF.

The chain joins TRBV7-2 to TRBJ2-3; 7 nucleotides match TRBD1. The trim removed 5 bases at V and 6 bases at J, leaving 14 bases unmatched. The germline CDR1 and CDR2 sequences are SGHTA and FQGNSA. The CDR3 runs to 16 residues. CDR3 sequence (DNA): TGTGCCAGCAGCCTTTTTAGGACAGGTTCTGTGGATACGCAGTATTTT. Translated, it gives CASSLFRTGSVDTQYF.

This clonotype came up many times. The junction departs from germline at one end; a sequencing error may be responsible. The V call is TRBV6-1, the J call TRBJ2-4, with a possible D match to TRBD2 (6 bases). Per the germline V gene, CDR1 is MNHNS and CDR2 is SASEGT. CDR3 size: 14 residues. The CDR3 DNA is TGTGCCAGCAGTTTCGGAGGGTCTAATTCACCCCTCCACTTC. Translation: CASSFGGSNSPLHF.

The chain links TRBV7-6 to TRBJ2-1; D gene ambiguous. Germline V gene sequence: CDR1 SGHVS, CDR2 FNYEAQ. V dropped 1 base and J dropped 4 bases, with 11 bases sitting between them. The CDR3 length is 15 residues. CDR3 DNA: TGTGCCAGCAGCTTAGGGAAGACGGTGTACAATGAGCAGTTCTTC. It codes for CASSLGKTVYNEQFF. Filled out from reference TRBV7-6 and TRBJ2-1, the complete variable domain reads GAGVSQSPRYKVTKRGQDVALRCDPISGHVSLYWYRQALGQGPEFLTYFNYEAQQDKSGLPNDRFSAERPEGSISTLTIQRTEQRDSAMYRCASSLGKTVYNEQFFGPGTRLTVL.

The V gene is TRBV28, the J gene TRBJ2-1; unclear D gene. This CDR3 spans 11 amino acids. The ends were cut back, 8 bases at V and 8 bases at J, with 10 bases in the middle. From germline, CDR1 is MDHEN and CDR2 SYDVKM. This CDR3 reads CASGRLDEQFF. The CDR3 DNA follows: TGTGCCAGCGGACGCTTGGATGAGCAGTTCTTC.